Below, 29 T cell receptor beta chains from the same sample are listed, as sequenced in a study of cytomegalovirus exposure and HLA in healthy donors. Primers included in the PCR were 60 Vbeta and 13 Jbeta primers. The table came from immunoSEQ multiplex PCR; TCRdb's copy has only in-frame clones and leaves some out. This table holds more than 100,000 clones, about 76% found once. The sample consisted of PBMCs. The receptors derive from a man in his sixties in good health and CMV-seropositive.

The V call is TRBV18, the J call TRBJ2-1, with TRBD2 matching over 7 bases. Germline-derived CDR1 and CDR2 are KGHSH and LQKENI. The J segment lost 10 bases and the V segment lost 3 bases, leaving 18 bases of the junction unmatched. CDR3 length: 17 residues. CDR3 residues: CASSPSAGTTIAGEQFF. CDR3 nucleotides: TGTGCCAGCTCACCTAGCGCCGGGACTACGATTGCAGGGGAGCAGTTCTTC. Based on the CDR3 plus reference TRBV18 and TRBJ2-1, the full variable domain is NAGVMQNPRHLVRRRGQEARLRCSPMKGHSHVYWYRQLPEEGLKFMVYLQKENIIDESGMPKERFSAEFPKEGPSILRIQQVVRGDSAAYFCASSPSAGTTIAGEQFFGPGTRLTVL.

The sample holds one count of this clone. The V and J genes are TRBV19 and TRBJ1-1; maybe TRBD1 (6 bases). The V end lost 2 bases, the J end lost 4 bases, and 11 bases lay between the germline ends. The CDR3 totals 14 residues. Looked up from germline, CDR1 is LNHDA and CDR2 is SQIVND (reference sequence). The CDR3 DNA reads as TGTGCCAGTAGTATATTTAGGGGGGGCACTGAAGCTTTCTTT. Amino acid sequence: CASSIFRGGTEAFF.

The rearrangement links TRBV28 to TRBJ2-7; 12 bases fit TRBD2. CDR1 is MDHEN, CDR2 SYDVKM, per germline. The CDR3 is 16 amino acids. V dropped 3 bases and J dropped 7; count of bases not matched to a gene: 10. The CDR3 nucleotides read TGTGCCAGCAGTTTCCCCGGACTAGCGGGGCTTGGTGAGCAGTACTTC. Amino acid sequence: CASSFPGLAGLGEQYF. Full variable domain (remainder filled in from reference TRBV28 and TRBJ2-7): DVKVTQSSRYLVKRTGEKVFLECVQDMDHENMFWYRQDPGLGLRLIYFSYDVKMKEKGDIPEGYSVSREKKERFSLILESASTNQTSMYLCASSFPGLAGLGEQYFGPGTRLTVT.

The chain combines TRBV5-5 with TRBJ1-6; TRBD1 matches 7 bases. Trimming cost V 4 bases and J 7 bases; bases outside gene matches: 11. Germline V CDR1 and CDR2: SGHKS, YYEKEE (reference sequence). The CDR3 runs 16 residues. CDR3 region: CASSPGSTGLNSPLHF. CDR3 coding DNA: TGTGCCAGCAGCCCTGGGTCGACAGGGTTGAATTCACCCCTCCACTTT.

This rearrangement joins TRBV29-1 to TRBJ2-1, with a weak D call TRBD1 (6 bases). Trimming cost V 7 bases and J 5 bases, with 12 bases left between them. The length of the CDR3 is 12 residues. The germline V gene encodes CDR1 SQVTM and CDR2 ANQGSEA. The CDR3 loop is CSGTDLHNEQFF. CDR3 sequence (DNA): TGCAGCGGGACAGACCTACACAATGAGCAGTTCTTC.

This clone has a handful of counts. The V and J genes are TRBV7-2 and TRBJ2-5, with TRBD1 identical over 11 bases. This CDR3 comprises 19 residues. Looked up from germline, CDR1 is SGHTA and CDR2 is FQGNSA. The J segment lost 5 bases and the V segment lost 2 bases, leaving 16 bases of the junction unmatched. CDR3 coding DNA: TGTGCCAGCAGCTTATTATTCCCGGGACAGGGGGTATTGGTTGAGACCCAGTACTTC. It yields the protein CASSLLFPGQGVLVETQYF.

The J gene is TRBJ2-3, the V gene TRBV5-1; the match to TRBD1 covers 7 bases. Trimming removed 0 bases from V and 3 bases from J; junction bases left unmatched: 4. In germline, CDR1 is SGHRS, CDR2 YFSETQ. This CDR3 is 15 amino acids long. CDR3 in amino acids: CASSLARQGTDTQYF. CDR3 sequence (DNA): TGCGCCAGCAGCTTGGCCCGACAGGGAACAGATACGCAGTATTTT.

The chain combines TRBV6-6 with TRBJ2-7; D gene unclear. This CDR3 has 14 residues. Germline V gives CDR1 MNHNY, CDR2 SVGAGI (reference sequence). As DNA, the CDR3 is TGTGCTACGTCCGACCCGGAGAGAGGCTACGAGCAGTACTTC. Translated, it gives CATSDPERGYEQYF.

The chain carries TRBV18 and TRBJ1-1; D not certain. Germline V gene sequence: CDR1 KGHSH, CDR2 LQKENI. Trimming removed 4 bases from V and 1 base from J, with 13 bases in between. The CDR3 is made up of 15 amino acids. The CDR3 coding sequence is TGTGCCAGCTCACAGGGCTTAGGAGGGAACACTGAAGCTTTCTTT. This gives the protein CASSQGLGGNTEAFF.

This chain links TRBV30 with TRBJ2-1, with 10 bases fitting TRBD1. This CDR3 is 15 amino acids long. The V segment lost 0 bases and the J segment 6 bases; nucleotides outside the gene matches: 5. Germline CDR1 reads GTSNPN; CDR2 reads SVGIG (reference sequence). CDR3 bases: TGTGCCTGGAGTGTTCCCGGGACAGGGGTCAATGAGCAGTTCTTC. It specifies CAWSVPGTGVNEQFF.

The chain employs TRBV10-1 and TRBJ2-7; D gene ambiguous. V was trimmed by 3 bases and J by 10 bases, leaving 22 bases between them. The CDR3 runs 15 residues. CDR1 and CDR2 (germline): WNHNN, SYGVQD (reference sequence). The DNA for the CDR3 is TGCGCCAGCAGTGATTTTCAGGCTATTAGTCGTGAACAGTACTTC. Residues: CASSDFQAISREQYF.

The J gene is TRBJ1-1, the V gene TRBV7-2, with D hard to call. V was shortened by 5 bases and J by 0 bases, with 19 bases between the two germline ends. This CDR3 region has 17 residues. Germline CDR1 and CDR2: SGHTA and FQGNSA. The CDR3 DNA sequence: TGTGCCAGCAGCCTTCGACAAATGGGCCTTATGAACACTGAAGCTTTCTTT. Translation: CASSLRQMGLMNTEAFF. Looking up the rest from reference TRBV7-2 and TRBJ1-1 gives the full variable domain: GAGVSQSPSNKVTEKGKDVELRCDPISGHTALYWYRQSLGQGLEFLIYFQGNSAPDKSGLPSDRFSAERTGGSVSTLTIQRTQQEDSAVYLCASSLRQMGLMNTEAFFGQGTRLTVV.

Turning to this clone: The limits of the CDR3 on the DNA are not certain, so only TCRdb's listed CDR3 is given. In the same sample, other DNA sequences code for this CDR3. The V and J genes are TRBV9 and TRBJ2-1; whether TRBD2, the table's D call, matches the DNA was not checked. Including both end residues, the CDR3 is 16 amino acids long. Germline V gene lookup returns CDR1 SGDLS and CDR2 YYNGEE. CDR3 protein: CASSVGSGSSYNEQFF.

The V call is TRBV11-1, the J call TRBJ2-7; TRBD2 aligns across 10 bases. The trim removed 5 bases at V and 5 bases at J, leaving 9 bases unmatched. The CDR3 contains 15 residues. Per the germline V gene, CDR1 is SGHAT and CDR2 is FQDESV (reference sequence). The CDR3, as DNA: TGTGCCAGCAGCCGGTCGGTAGCGGGAGGTAACGAGCAGTACTTC. Its translation: CASSRSVAGGNEQYF.

This chain connects TRBV5-4 to TRBJ2-3, with TRBD2 matching 9 bases. The ends lost 7 bases at V and 1 base at J; junction bases unmatched: 10. Germline-derived CDR1 and CDR2 are SGHNT and YYREEE (reference sequence). This CDR3 is 16 amino acids long. Written as DNA, the CDR3 is TGTGCCAGCCATTCTATAGCGGGAGAAGGCACAGATACGCAGTATTTT. As protein: CASHSIAGEGTDTQYF.

The chain's CDR3 is CASSLTSGREQFF. CDR3 DNA sequence: TGTGCCAGCAGCTTGACTAGCGGTCGTGAGCAGTTCTTC. The chain uses TRBV11-3 and TRBJ2-1, with 9 bases that match TRBD2. Trimming cost V 3 bases and J 9 bases; bases outside gene matches: 3. Germline lookup yields CDR1 SGHNT and CDR2 YENEEA. This CDR3 has 13 residues. The full variable domain, completed using reference TRBV11-3 and TRBJ2-1, is EAGVVQSPRYKIIEKKQPVAFWCNPISGHNTLYWYLQNLGQGPELLIRYENEEAVDDSQLPKDRFSAERLKGVDSTLKIQPAELGDSAVYLCASSLTSGREQFFGPGTRLTVL.

Only one count was recorded for this clone. V is TRBV7-6 and J is TRBJ2-1, with 10 bases that match TRBD2. CDR3 size: 15 residues. The V gene end was trimmed by 4 bases and the J gene end by 8 bases; junction bases not matched to a gene: 8. The germline V gene encodes CDR1 SGHVS and CDR2 FNYEAQ. The CDR3 DNA sequence: TGTGCCAGCAGCTACTTAGCGGGGGGCGGGGATGAGCAGTTCTTC. It specifies CASSYLAGGGDEQFF.

Only a few counts were recorded for this clone. The chain joins TRBV9 to TRBJ1-2, with 7 bases that match TRBD1. Trimming removed 1 base from V and 4 bases from J; junction bases left unmatched: 7. The length of the CDR3 is 15 residues. CDR1 and CDR2 from the germline V gene are SGDLS and YYNGEE. CDR3 in amino acids: CASSVSRDSSYGYTF. In DNA form, the CDR3 reads TGTGCCAGCAGCGTAAGCCGGGACAGCAGCTATGGCTACACCTTC.

The V gene is TRBV12-2, the J gene TRBJ2-3; TRBD2 is the table's D call, not checked against the DNA. TRBV12-2 is a pseudogene segment. The CDR3 is 20 amino acids. The CDR3 reads CASRFTTGTSGGDTTDTQYF. The CDR3 DNA is TGTGCAAGTCGCTTCACTACCGGGACTAGCGGGGGAGACACCACAGATACGCAGTATTTT.

V usage is TRBV4-2 and J usage is TRBJ2-7; TRBD1 is a possible D gene (8 bases). The CDR3 covers 15 residues. Germline-derived CDR1 and CDR2 are LGHNA and YNFKEQ. Deletions cut 4 bases from V and 3 bases from J, with 16 bases between. The CDR3 coding sequence is TGTGCCAGCAGCCCAACACAGGGGGGGGACTACGAGCAGTACTTC. Protein: CASSPTQGGDYEQYF.

The gene calls are TRBV7-2 and TRBJ2-3; 15 nucleotides line up with TRBD2. The CDR3 runs 16 residues. Germline-derived CDR1 and CDR2 are SGHTA and FQGNSA. V lost 10 bases to trimming and J lost 4 bases; unmatched junction nucleotides: 9. CDR3 residues: CAITGLAGGRADTQYF. The CDR3 nucleotides are TGTGCCATCACAGGACTAGCGGGAGGGAGGGCAGATACGCAGTATTTT.

This clone was seen a handful of times. The gene calls are TRBV5-6 and TRBJ1-5; 8 positions agree with TRBD1. Per the germline V gene, CDR1 is SGHDT and CDR2 is YYEEEE. V dropped 5 bases and J dropped 1; count of bases not matched to a gene: 11. This CDR3 spans 17 amino acids. As DNA, the CDR3 is TGTGCCAGCAGTCTGTCAGGGGGCGGGTTGAGCAATCAGCCCCAGCATTTT. Protein: CASSLSGGGLSNQPQHF.

The chain joins TRBV11-2 to TRBJ2-3; maybe TRBD1 (6 bases). Deletions cut 2 bases from V and 9 bases from J, with 12 bases between. The CDR3 consists of 13 residues. Germline V gives CDR1 SGHAT, CDR2 FQNNGV. CDR3 protein: CASSLTGIGTQYF. CDR3 sequence (DNA): TGTGCCAGCAGCTTAACAGGGATTGGCACGCAGTATTTT.

This clone has just one count. The chain combines TRBV27 with TRBJ2-1, with D perhaps TRBD1 (7 bases). The CDR3 totals 16 residues. Germline loops: CDR1 MNHEY, CDR2 SMNVEV (reference sequence). The ends were cut back, 1 base at V and 3 bases at J, with 13 bases in the middle. The CDR3 is CASSLFWQGGYNEQFF. In DNA form, the CDR3 reads TGTGCCAGCAGTTTATTTTGGCAGGGGGGCTACAATGAGCAGTTCTTC.

The chain couples TRBV9 to TRBJ1-6; D not certain. This CDR3 is built from 13 residues. Deletions cut 3 bases from V and 7 bases from J, with 8 bases between. Per the germline V gene, CDR1 is SGDLS and CDR2 is YYNGEE. The CDR3 DNA reads TGTGCCAGCAGCGGTACAGTGAATTCACCCCTCCACTTT. This encodes CASSGTVNSPLHF.

This clone was counted a few times. J is TRBJ2-3 and V is TRBV27; D ambiguous. CDR1 is MNHEY and CDR2 is SMNVEV in the germline V gene (reference sequence). The length of the CDR3 is 10 residues. The V and J ends lost 7 bases and 3 bases respectively, with 2 bases between them. CDR3 residues: CASTTDTQYF. The DNA of the CDR3 is TGTGCCAGCACAACAGATACGCAGTATTTT.

CDR3 DNA: TGTGCCAGCAGGGCCGGGACAGGGTCCGGGGAGCTGTTTTTT. This gives the protein CASRAGTGSGELFF. The chain couples TRBV2 to TRBJ2-2, with 9 bases identical to TRBD1. The CDR3 spans 14 residues. The trim removed 6 bases at V and 6 bases at J, leaving 5 bases unmatched. Germline V gene data show CDR1 as SNHLY and CDR2 as FYNNEI.

The chain joins TRBV19 to TRBJ1-5; D ambiguous. V lost 1 base and J 5 bases, leaving 12 bases between the germline ends. Germline values: CDR1 LNHDA, CDR2 SQIVND (reference sequence). This CDR3 has 15 amino acids. The CDR3 DNA reads as TGTGCCAGTAGTATAGGGAGAGAGTGGTATCAGCCCCAGCATTTT. It yields the protein CASSIGREWYQPQHF.

In this sample, this clone turned up a few times. The chain carries TRBV5-5 and TRBJ1-2; 8 nucleotides align to TRBD1. This CDR3 is 16 amino acids long. V lost 2 bases, J lost 2 bases, and 8 bases stayed unmatched. Germline V gives CDR1 SGHKS, CDR2 YYEKEE (reference sequence). The CDR3 region is CASSLTGGIRNYGYTF. CDR3 coding DNA: TGTGCCAGCAGCTTAACAGGGGGAATCCGCAACTATGGCTACACCTTC.